A single sample is the source of the 21 T cell receptor beta chains below, sequenced in a study of radiation and T cells in renal cell carcinoma (dated by TCRdb to about 2020). The library was built by means of the immunoSEQ multiplex PCR assay. Drawn from immuneACCESS, this table holds only the in-frame rearrangements with V and J called that TCRdb kept. Clones are partly lost; checked studies trace under half to an unresolved V gene and leave the rest unexplained. Counted in this sample were 150,000 to 200,000 clones; about 85% of them appeared once. The ten largest account for 10% to 12% of the sample. In light of the paper, this sample's time point label describes: blood 4 weeks post-SBRT, at nephrectomy. Explained via the paper, the treatment or condition label denotes: 15 Gy SBRT to primary tumor, nephrectomy 4 weeks later. Sequencing used blood, obtained from a patient whose treatment included radiotherapy and nephrectomy. All receptors come from a woman between 50 and 59 years old with renal cell carcinoma.

V gene TRBV5-4 combines with J gene TRBJ2-3; the D gene is possibly TRBD1 (5 bases). CDR3 size: 14 residues. Germline CDR1 reads SGHNT; CDR2 reads YYREEE (reference sequence). Trimming took off 0 bases at V and 1 base at J, with 6 bases between the two ends. CDR3 bases: TGTGCCAGCAGCTTGGCAGGGCGCACAGATACGCAGTATTTT. This encodes CASSLAGRTDTQYF.

This sequence joins TRBV6-1 and TRBJ1-2, with D possibly being TRBD1 (5 bases). Trimming removed 2 bases at V and 6 bases at J, with 16 bases between. This CDR3 is built from 15 residues. Germline values: CDR1 MNHNS, CDR2 SASEGT. CDR3 bases: TGTGCCAGCAGTGAAATGGTGGGGGGTAAAAATGGCTACACCTTC. Translation: CASSEMVGGKNGYTF.

The V gene is TRBV29-1, the J gene TRBJ2-5; TRBD2 matches 11 bases. The CDR3 spans 14 residues. The germline V gene has CDR1 SQVTM and CDR2 ANQGSEA. J gave up 4 bases and V 7 bases, and 8 bases lay outside the gene matches. This CDR3 is CSGSGGALRETQYF. CDR3 bases: TGCAGCGGTAGCGGGGGGGCCCTCAGAGAGACCCAGTACTTC. The variable domain in full, with the rest retrieved from reference TRBV29-1 and TRBJ2-5, is SAVISQKPSRDICQRGTSLTIQCQVDSQVTMMFWYRQQPGQSLTLIATANQGSEATYESGFVIDKFPISRPNLTFSTLTVSNMSPEDSSIYLCSGSGGALRETQYFGPGTRLLVL.

The gene calls are TRBV6-5 and TRBJ1-2; D is uncertain. The CDR3 consists of 13 residues. V lost 6 bases, J lost 0 bases, and 8 bases lay in between. CDR1 and CDR2 (germline): MNHEY, SVGAGI. The CDR3 loop reads CASSKTTNYGYTF. The CDR3 DNA reads TGTGCCAGCAGCAAGACAACTAACTATGGCTACACCTTC.

The chain joins TRBV2 to TRBJ2-1; unclear D gene. From germline, CDR1 is SNHLY and CDR2 FYNNEI. CDR3 length equals 15 residues. V was clipped by 2 bases and J by 6 bases, with 14 bases between them. As DNA, the CDR3 is TGTGCCAGCAGTGAATTTAAGGCGGTGGGCAATGAGCAGTTCTTC. Its translation: CASSEFKAVGNEQFF.

With regard to this clone: One end of the junction does not line up with germline, which may come from a read error. V usage is TRBV18 and J usage is TRBJ2-5; unclear D gene. CDR3 size: 15 residues. In germline, CDR1 is KGHSH, CDR2 LQKENI. CDR3 nucleotides: TGTGCCAGCTCACCAAGCGTTACAGAACAAGGGACCCAGTACTTC. This codes for CASSPSVTEQGTQYF.

The V gene is TRBV7-2, the J gene TRBJ1-2; a possible D gene is TRBD1 (6 bases). V lost 1 base and J lost 2, with 11 bases in between. The CDR3 length is 15 residues. CDR1 is SGHTA, CDR2 FQGNSA, per germline. In DNA, the CDR3 is TGTGCCAGCAGCTTAGAACAGGGCCCGAACTATGGCTACACCTTC. It is translated as CASSLEQGPNYGYTF.

The gene calls are TRBV5-1 and TRBJ2-7, with D perhaps matching TRBD2 (5 bases). Germline V gene lookup returns CDR1 SGHRS and CDR2 YFSETQ. The CDR3 covers 18 residues. Trimming removed 2 bases at V and 0 bases at J, with 21 bases between. For the CDR3, the DNA is TGCGCCAGCAGCTTTAGTAGGATGGGTTCTGGGAGCTCCTACGAGCAGTACTTC. This encodes CASSFSRMGSGSSYEQYF.

This rearrangement joins TRBV18 to TRBJ2-7; no definite D call. CDR3 length: 14 amino acids. Between the trimmed V and J ends, which lost 2 bases and 4 bases, there was a span of 12 bases. Germline V lookup: CDR1 KGHSH, CDR2 LQKENI. The chain's CDR3 is CASSPTVTAYEQYF. The CDR3 nucleotides read TGTGCCAGCTCACCAACTGTGACGGCTTACGAGCAGTACTTC.

This chain joins TRBV9 and TRBJ1-1, with a tentative D call TRBD1 (5 bases). CDR3 length equals 13 residues. Germline loops: CDR1 SGDLS, CDR2 YYNGEE. V was shortened by 2 bases and J by 5 bases, with 10 bases between the two germline ends. The chain's CDR3 is CASSVGQGTEAFF. The DNA for the CDR3 is TGTGCCAGCAGCGTCGGCCAGGGAACTGAAGCTTTCTTT.

V and J are TRBV18 and TRBJ1-4; D is perhaps TRBD1 (6 bases). The CDR3 contains 15 residues. With 6 bases removed from V and 2 bases from J, the gap between germline ends came to 13 bases. Germline loops: CDR1 KGHSH, CDR2 LQKENI. The CDR3: CASSLNRETNEKLFF. The CDR3 DNA reads as TGTGCCAGCTCCCTCAACAGGGAGACTAATGAAAAACTGTTTTTT. Full variable domain (rest looked up from reference TRBV18 and TRBJ1-4): NAGVMQNPRHLVRRRGQEARLRCSPMKGHSHVYWYRQLPEEGLKFMVYLQKENIIDESGMPKERFSAEFPKEGPSILRIQQVVRGDSAAYFCASSLNRETNEKLFFGSGTQLSVL.

This chain links TRBV18 with TRBJ1-1, with 12 positions matching TRBD1. V lost 3 bases and J lost 2; bases outside the gene matches: 1. The CDR3 is 15 residues long. Germline V CDR1 and CDR2: KGHSH, LQKENI. This CDR3 is CASSPGTGGNTEAFF. The CDR3 nucleotides are TGTGCCAGCTCACCCGGGACAGGGGGCAACACTGAAGCTTTCTTT.

V is TRBV7-3 and J is TRBJ2-3, with D hard to call. V shed 1 base and J shed 0 bases, with 11 bases lying between them. CDR3 length equals 16 residues. Germline CDR1 SGHTA, CDR2 FQGTGA. CDR3 region: CASSLNVPSSTDTQYF. CDR3 nucleotides: TGTGCCAGCAGCTTAAACGTCCCGTCGAGCACAGATACGCAGTATTTT.

The chain has TRBV9 and TRBJ1-6; D is uncertain. Germline V lookup: CDR1 SGDLS, CDR2 YYNGEE. Trimming left V 0 bases short and J 6 bases short, with 4 bases between. The CDR3 runs to 13 residues. CDR3 residues: CASSVVANSPLHF. The CDR3, as DNA: TGTGCCAGCAGCGTAGTGGCTAATTCACCCCTCCACTTT.

V usage is TRBV2 and J usage is TRBJ1-4, with TRBD1 matching 8 bases. J was trimmed by 7 bases and V by 2 bases; bases with no gene match: 6. CDR1 is SNHLY and CDR2 is FYNNEI in the germline V gene. The CDR3 is 15 residues long. The chain's CDR3 is CASSELGTGAEKLFF. In DNA form, the CDR3 reads TGTGCCAGCAGTGAATTGGGGACAGGAGCTGAAAAACTGTTTTTT.

The chain has TRBV9 and TRBJ1-2; maybe TRBD1 (5 bases). CDR3 length: 15 amino acids. From germline, CDR1 is SGDLS and CDR2 YYNGEE. V was cut by 3 bases and J by 2 bases, with 14 bases left in between. The CDR3 DNA reads TGTGCCAGCAGCGCTTCCGGGACCGTCAACTATGGCTACACCTTC. Translation: CASSASGTVNYGYTF.

The chain carries TRBV19 and TRBJ2-7; 12 nucleotides match TRBD2. J gave up 3 bases and V 4 bases, and 7 bases lay outside the gene matches. Germline CDR1 is LNHDA and CDR2 is SQIVND (reference sequence). The CDR3 is 16 residues long. The CDR3 sequence is CASSRRLAGDNYEQYF. The CDR3 region has the DNA TGTGCCAGTAGTAGAAGACTAGCGGGGGATAACTACGAGCAGTACTTC.

The chain employs TRBV14 and TRBJ1-1, with D uncertain. Looked up from germline, CDR1 is SGHDN and CDR2 is FVKESK. CDR3 length: 13 amino acids. V dropped 2 bases and J dropped 5 bases, with 9 bases sitting between them. CDR3 amino acids: CASSQTTATEAFF. Written as DNA, the CDR3 is TGTGCCAGCAGCCAAACTACGGCAACTGAAGCTTTCTTT.

This sequence joins TRBV15 and TRBJ2-3, with D possibly TRBD2 on 5 matching bases. CDR1 is LNHNV, CDR2 YYDKDF, per germline (reference sequence). This CDR3 has 12 amino acids. Trimming cost V 5 bases and J 6 bases, with 9 bases left between them. The chain's CDR3 is CATSLLGDTQYF. CDR3 DNA sequence: TGTGCCACCAGCCTACTAGGTGATACGCAGTATTTT.

The V and J genes are TRBV9 and TRBJ1-2; 8 bases align to TRBD1. The V segment lost 0 bases and the J segment 0 bases; nucleotides outside the gene matches: 7. There are 17 residues in the CDR3. The germline V gene encodes CDR1 SGDLS and CDR2 YYNGEE. The CDR3 sequence is CASSVEAGGRANYGYTF. The CDR3 DNA sequence: TGTGCCAGCAGCGTAGAGGCAGGGGGCAGAGCTAACTATGGCTACACCTTC. The whole variable domain, remainder taken from reference TRBV9 and TRBJ1-2, is DSGVTQTPKHLITATGQRVTLRCSPRSGDLSVYWYQQSLDQGLQFLIQYYNGEERAKGNILERFSAQQFPDLHSELNLSSLELGDSALYFCASSVEAGGRANYGYTFGSGTRLTVV.

The chain combines TRBV7-3 with TRBJ2-5; TRBD1 might be the D (5 bases). V lost 4 bases and J lost 6, with 15 bases in between. Germline V lookup: CDR1 SGHTA, CDR2 FQGTGA. This CDR3 comprises 14 residues. CDR3 DNA sequence: TGTGCCAGCAGCTCAAGGGGTAGTCCCCAGACCCAGTACTTC. This translates into CASSSRGSPQTQYF.